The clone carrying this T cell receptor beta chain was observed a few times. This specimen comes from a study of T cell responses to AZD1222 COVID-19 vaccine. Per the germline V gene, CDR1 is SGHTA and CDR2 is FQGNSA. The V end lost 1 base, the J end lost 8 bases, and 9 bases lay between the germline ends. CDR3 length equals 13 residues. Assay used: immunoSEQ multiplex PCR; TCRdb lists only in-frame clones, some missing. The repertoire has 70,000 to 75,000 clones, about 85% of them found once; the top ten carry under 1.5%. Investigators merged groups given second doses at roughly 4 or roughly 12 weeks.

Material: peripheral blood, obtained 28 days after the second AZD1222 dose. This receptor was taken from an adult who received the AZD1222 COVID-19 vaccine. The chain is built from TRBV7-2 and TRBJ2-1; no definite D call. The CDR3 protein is CASSLGGYDEQFF. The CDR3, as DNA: TGTGCCAGCAGCTTAGGGGGATACGATGAGCAGTTCTTC.